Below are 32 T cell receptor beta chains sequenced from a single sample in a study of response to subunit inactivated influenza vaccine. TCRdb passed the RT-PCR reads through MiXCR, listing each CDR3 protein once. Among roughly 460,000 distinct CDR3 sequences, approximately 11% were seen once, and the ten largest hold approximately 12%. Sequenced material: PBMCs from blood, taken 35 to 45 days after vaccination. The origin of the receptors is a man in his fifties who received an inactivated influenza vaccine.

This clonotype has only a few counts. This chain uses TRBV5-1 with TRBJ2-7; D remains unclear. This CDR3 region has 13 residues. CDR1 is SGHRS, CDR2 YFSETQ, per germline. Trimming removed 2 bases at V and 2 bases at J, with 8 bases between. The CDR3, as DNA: TGCGCCAGCAGCTTTCTTGAAGCCTACGAGCAGTACTTC. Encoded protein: CASSFLEAYEQYF.

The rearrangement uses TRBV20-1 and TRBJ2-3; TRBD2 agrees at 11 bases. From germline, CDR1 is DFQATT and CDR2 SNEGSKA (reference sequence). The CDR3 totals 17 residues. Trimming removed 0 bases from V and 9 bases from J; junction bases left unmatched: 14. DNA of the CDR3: TGCAGTGCTAGAGATAGTGGGCTAGCGGGAGGTGTCGAGACGCAGTATTTT. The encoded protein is CSARDSGLAGGVETQYF.

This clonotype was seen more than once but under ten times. CDR3 sequence: CASSLGDTAMNTEAFF. CDR3 DNA: TGCGCCAGCAGCTTGGGTGACACAGCAATGAACACTGAAGCTTTCTTT. This rearrangement joins TRBV5-1 to TRBJ1-1; D remains ambiguous. This CDR3 has 16 amino acids. V was shortened by 0 bases and J by 0 bases, with 12 bases between the two germline ends. Germline CDR1 reads SGHRS; CDR2 reads YFSETQ.

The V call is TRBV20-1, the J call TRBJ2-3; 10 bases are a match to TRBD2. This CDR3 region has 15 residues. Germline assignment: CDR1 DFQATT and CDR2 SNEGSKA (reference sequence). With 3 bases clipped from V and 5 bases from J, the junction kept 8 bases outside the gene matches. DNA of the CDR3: TGCAGTGCTAGGACAGCGGGAGGGCCTGTAGATACGCAGTATTTT. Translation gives CSARTAGGPVDTQYF.

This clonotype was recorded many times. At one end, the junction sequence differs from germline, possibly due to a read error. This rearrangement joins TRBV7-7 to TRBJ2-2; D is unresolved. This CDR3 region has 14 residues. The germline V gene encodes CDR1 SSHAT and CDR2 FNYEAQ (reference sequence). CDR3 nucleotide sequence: TGTGCTAGCAGCTCGGCGTGGAACACCGGGGAGCTGTTTTTT. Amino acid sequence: CASSSAWNTGELFF.

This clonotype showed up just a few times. For the CDR3, the DNA is TGTGCCACCGCTGACGGAGTCTCGCCGGCTGAAGCTTTCTTT. This gives the protein CATADGVSPAEAFF. The rearrangement links TRBV27 to TRBJ1-1; D ambiguous. This CDR3 is 14 amino acids long. Trimming left V 10 bases short and J 6 bases short, with 21 bases between. Per the germline V gene, CDR1 is MNHEY and CDR2 is SMNVEV (reference sequence).

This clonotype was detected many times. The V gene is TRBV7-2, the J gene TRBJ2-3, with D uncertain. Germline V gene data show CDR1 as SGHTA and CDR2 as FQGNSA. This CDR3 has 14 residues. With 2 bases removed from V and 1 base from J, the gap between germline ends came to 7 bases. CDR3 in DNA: TGTGCCAGCAGCTTAAGAAGACGCACAGATACGCAGTATTTT. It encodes CASSLRRRTDTQYF.

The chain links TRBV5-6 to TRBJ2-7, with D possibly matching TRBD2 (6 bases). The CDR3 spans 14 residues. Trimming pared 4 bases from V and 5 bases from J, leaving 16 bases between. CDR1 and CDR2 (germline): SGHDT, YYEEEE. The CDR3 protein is CASSRMVGRNEQYF. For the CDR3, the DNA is TGTGCCAGCAGCAGAATGGTAGGGAGGAACGAGCAGTACTTC.

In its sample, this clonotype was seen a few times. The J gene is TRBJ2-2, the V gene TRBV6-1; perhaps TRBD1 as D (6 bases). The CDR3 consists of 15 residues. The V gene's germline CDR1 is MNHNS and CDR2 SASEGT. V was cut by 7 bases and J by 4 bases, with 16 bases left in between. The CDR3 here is CASIKGQGPTGELFF. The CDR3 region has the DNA TGTGCCAGCATCAAAGGTCAGGGGCCCACCGGGGAGCTGTTTTTT.

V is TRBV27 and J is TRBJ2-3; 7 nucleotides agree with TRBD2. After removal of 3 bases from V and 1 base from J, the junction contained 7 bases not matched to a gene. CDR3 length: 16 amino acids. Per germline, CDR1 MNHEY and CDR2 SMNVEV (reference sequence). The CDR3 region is CASSFGLAVRTDTQYF. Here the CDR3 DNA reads TGTGCCAGCAGTTTCGGGCTAGCGGTTCGCACAGATACGCAGTATTTT.

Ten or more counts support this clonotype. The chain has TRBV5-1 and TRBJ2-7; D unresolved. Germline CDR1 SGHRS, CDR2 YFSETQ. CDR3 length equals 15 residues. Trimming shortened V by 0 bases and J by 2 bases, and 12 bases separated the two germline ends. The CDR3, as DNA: TGCGCCAGCAGCTTGGTTACACCAAATACCTACGAGCAGTACTTC. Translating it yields CASSLVTPNTYEQYF.

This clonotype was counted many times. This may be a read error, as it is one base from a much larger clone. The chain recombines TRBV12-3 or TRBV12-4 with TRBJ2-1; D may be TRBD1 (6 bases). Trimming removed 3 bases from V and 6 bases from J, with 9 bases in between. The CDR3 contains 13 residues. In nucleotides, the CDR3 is TGTGCCAGCAGTTTTGGGGGCTCCAATGAGCAGTTCTTC. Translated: CASSFGGSNEQFF.

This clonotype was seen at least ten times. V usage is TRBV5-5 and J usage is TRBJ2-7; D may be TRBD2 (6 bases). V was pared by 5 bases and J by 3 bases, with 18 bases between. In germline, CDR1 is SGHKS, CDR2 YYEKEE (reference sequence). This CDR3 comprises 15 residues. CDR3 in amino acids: CASSRGQGGGYEQYF. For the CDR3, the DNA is TGTGCCAGCAGTCGAGGGCAGGGAGGCGGCTACGAGCAGTACTTC.

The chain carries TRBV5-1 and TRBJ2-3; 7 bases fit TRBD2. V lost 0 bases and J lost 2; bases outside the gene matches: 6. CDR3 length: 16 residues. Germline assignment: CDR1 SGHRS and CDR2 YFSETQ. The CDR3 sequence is CASSLGGGIYTDTQYF. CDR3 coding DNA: TGCGCCAGCAGCTTGGGGGGGGGAATCTACACAGATACGCAGTATTTT. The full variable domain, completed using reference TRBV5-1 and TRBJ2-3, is KAGVTQTPRYLIKTRGQQVTLSCSPISGHRSVSWYQQTPGQGLQFLFEYFSETQRNKGNFPGRFSGRQFSNSRSEMNVSTLELGDSALYLCASSLGGGIYTDTQYFGPGTRLTVL.

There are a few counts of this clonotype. In nucleotides, the CDR3 is TGTGCCAGCAGCCGGACTTCGGGGGCAGATACGCAGTATTTT. As protein: CASSRTSGADTQYF. The rearrangement joins TRBV4-2 to TRBJ2-3, with D perhaps TRBD2 (6 bases). Trimming cost V 4 bases and J 4 bases, with 12 bases left between them. This CDR3 region has 14 residues. The germline gives CDR1 LGHNA, CDR2 YNFKEQ.

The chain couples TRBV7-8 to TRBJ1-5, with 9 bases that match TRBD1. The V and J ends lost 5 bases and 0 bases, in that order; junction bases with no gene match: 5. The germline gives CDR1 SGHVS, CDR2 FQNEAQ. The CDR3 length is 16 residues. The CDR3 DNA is TGTGCCAGCAGCAGGGGACAGGGATATAGCAATCAGCCCCAGCATTTT. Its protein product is CASSRGQGYSNQPQHF. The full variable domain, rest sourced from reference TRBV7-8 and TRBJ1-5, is GAGVSQSPRYKVAKRGQDVALRCDPISGHVSLFWYQQALGQGPEFLTYFQNEAQLDKSGLPSDRFFAERPEGSVSTLKIQRTQQEDSAVYLCASSRGQGYSNQPQHFGDGTRLSIL.

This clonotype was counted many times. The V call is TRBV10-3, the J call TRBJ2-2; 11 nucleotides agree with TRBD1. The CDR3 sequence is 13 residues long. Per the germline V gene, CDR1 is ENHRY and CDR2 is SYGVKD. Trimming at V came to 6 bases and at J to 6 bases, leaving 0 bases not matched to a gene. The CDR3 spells CAIRGQGAGELFF. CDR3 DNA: TGTGCCATCAGGGGACAGGGGGCCGGGGAGCTGTTTTTT.

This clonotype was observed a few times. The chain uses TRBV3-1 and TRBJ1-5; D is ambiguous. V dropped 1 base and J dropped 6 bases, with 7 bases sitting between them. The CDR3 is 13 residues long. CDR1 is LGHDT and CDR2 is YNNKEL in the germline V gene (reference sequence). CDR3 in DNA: TGTGCCAGCAGCCAAGTTGGGAGTCAGCCCCAGCATTTT. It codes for CASSQVGSQPQHF. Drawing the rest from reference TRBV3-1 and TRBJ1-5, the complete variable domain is DTAVSQTPKYLVTQMGNDKSIKCEQNLGHDTMYWYKQDSKKFLKIMFSYNNKELIINETVPNRFSPKSPDKAHLNLHINSLELGDSAVYFCASSQVGSQPQHFGDGTRLSIL.

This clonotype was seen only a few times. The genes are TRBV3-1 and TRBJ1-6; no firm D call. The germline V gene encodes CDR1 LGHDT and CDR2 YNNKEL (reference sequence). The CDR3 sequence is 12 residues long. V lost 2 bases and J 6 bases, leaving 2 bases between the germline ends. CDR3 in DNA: TGTGCCAGCAGCCAAATTAATTCACCCCTCCACTTT. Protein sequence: CASSQINSPLHF.

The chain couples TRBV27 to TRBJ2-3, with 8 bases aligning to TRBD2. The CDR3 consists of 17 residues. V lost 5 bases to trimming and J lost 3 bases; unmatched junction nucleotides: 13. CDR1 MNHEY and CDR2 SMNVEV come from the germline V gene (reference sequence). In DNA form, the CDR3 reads TGTGCCAGCAGTCCGGTAGGCGGGGGGCCCCCTACAGATACGCAGTATTTT. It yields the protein CASSPVGGGPPTDTQYF.

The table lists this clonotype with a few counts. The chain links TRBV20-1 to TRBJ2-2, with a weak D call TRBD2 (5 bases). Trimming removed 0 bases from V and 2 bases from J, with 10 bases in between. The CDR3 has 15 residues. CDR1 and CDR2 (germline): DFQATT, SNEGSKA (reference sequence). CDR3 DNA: TGCAGTGCTAGAGATTACCTAGCCAACACCGGGGAGCTGTTTTTT. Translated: CSARDYLANTGELFF.

This CDR3 reads CASSLVVQENTGELFF. The CDR3 DNA sequence: TGTGCCAGCAGCTTAGTTGTACAGGAAAACACCGGGGAGCTGTTTTTT. The chain uses TRBV11-2 and TRBJ2-2; D is possibly TRBD1 (5 bases). V lost 1 base and J lost 2, with 11 bases in between. The CDR3 length is 16 residues. CDR1 is SGHAT, CDR2 FQNNGV, per germline.

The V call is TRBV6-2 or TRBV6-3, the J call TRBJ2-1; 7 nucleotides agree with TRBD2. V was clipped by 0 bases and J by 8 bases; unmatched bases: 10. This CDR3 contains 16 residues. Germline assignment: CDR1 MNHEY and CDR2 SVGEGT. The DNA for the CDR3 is TGTGCCAGCAGTTACTCGTCAAGGGGACGGGGGGATGAGCAGTTCTTC. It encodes CASSYSSRGRGDEQFF.

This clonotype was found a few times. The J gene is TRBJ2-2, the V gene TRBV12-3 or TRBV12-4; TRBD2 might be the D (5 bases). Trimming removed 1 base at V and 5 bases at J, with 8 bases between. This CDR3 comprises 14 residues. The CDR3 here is CASSLGLATGELFF. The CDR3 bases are TGTGCCAGCAGTTTAGGTCTAGCTACCGGGGAGCTGTTTTTT.

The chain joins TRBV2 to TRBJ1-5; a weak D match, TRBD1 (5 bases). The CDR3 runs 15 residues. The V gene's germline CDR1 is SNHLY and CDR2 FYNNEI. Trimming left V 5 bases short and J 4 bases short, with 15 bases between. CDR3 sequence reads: CASSNGGLGNQPQHF. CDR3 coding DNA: TGTGCCAGCAGTAATGGGGGACTGGGGAATCAGCCCCAGCATTTT.

This chain's CDR3 is CASSLEVSKRGSTDTQYF. CDR3 coding DNA: TGTGCCAGCAGCTTGGAGGTCAGCAAGCGGGGTAGCACAGATACGCAGTATTTT. The rearrangement links TRBV5-5 to TRBJ2-3, with 7 bases that match TRBD2. The trim removed 0 bases at V and 0 bases at J, leaving 10 bases unmatched. The CDR3 sequence is 18 residues long. The germline CDR1 and CDR2 sequences are SGHKS and YYEKEE (reference sequence).

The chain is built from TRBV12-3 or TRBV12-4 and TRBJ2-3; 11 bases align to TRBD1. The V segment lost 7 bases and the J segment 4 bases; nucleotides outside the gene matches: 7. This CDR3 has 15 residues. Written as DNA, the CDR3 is TGTGCCAGCAACACCGGGACAGGGGGTCCAGATACGCAGTATTTT. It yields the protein CASNTGTGGPDTQYF.

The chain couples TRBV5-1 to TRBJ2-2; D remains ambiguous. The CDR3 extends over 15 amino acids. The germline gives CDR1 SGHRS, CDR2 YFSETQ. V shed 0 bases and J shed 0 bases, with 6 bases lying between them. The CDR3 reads CASSLGSPNTGELFF. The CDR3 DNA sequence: TGCGCCAGCAGCTTGGGGAGCCCGAACACCGGGGAGCTGTTTTTT.

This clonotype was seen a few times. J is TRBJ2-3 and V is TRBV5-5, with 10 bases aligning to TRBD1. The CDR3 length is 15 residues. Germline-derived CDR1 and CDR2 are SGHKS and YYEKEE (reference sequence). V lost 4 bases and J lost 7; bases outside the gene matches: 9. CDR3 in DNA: TGTGCCAGCAGCGGGGGACAGGGGAGCGGAAATACGCAGTATTTT. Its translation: CASSGGQGSGNTQYF.

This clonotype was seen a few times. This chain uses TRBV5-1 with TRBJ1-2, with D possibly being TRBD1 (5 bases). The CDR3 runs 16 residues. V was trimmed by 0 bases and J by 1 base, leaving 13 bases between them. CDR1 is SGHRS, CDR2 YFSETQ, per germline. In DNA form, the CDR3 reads TGCGCCAGCAGCTTGGCCGGCAGGGATTATAACTATGGCTACACCTTC. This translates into CASSLAGRDYNYGYTF.

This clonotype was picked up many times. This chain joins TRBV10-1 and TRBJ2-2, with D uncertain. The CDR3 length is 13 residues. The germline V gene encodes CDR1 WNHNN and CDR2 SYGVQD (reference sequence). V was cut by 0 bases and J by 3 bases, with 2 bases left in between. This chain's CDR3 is CASSESYTGELFF. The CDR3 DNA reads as TGCGCCAGCAGTGAGTCCTACACCGGGGAGCTGTTTTTT.

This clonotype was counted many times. CDR3 residues: CASSYSWGGGNEQFF. The CDR3 DNA follows: TGTGCCAGCAGTTACTCGTGGGGTGGGGGGAATGAGCAGTTCTTC. The chain joins TRBV6-5 to TRBJ2-1; D perhaps matches TRBD2 (6 bases). This CDR3 spans 15 amino acids. Trimming stripped 0 bases from V and 7 bases from J, with 13 bases between. Germline assignment: CDR1 MNHEY and CDR2 SVGAGI.